This TCR beta chain was observed in a study of Graves' ophthalmopathy and Graves' hyperthyroidism. Overall study results and limits: A classifier, a 13-signature model, separated ophthalmopathy from stable hyperthyroidism with 87.88% sensitivity and around 80% specificity. Detected in blood as well were most expanded thyroid clonotypes with frequency above 0.001.

This clonotype was detected a few times. The antigen is unknown. CAS ≥3, NOSPECS ≥4, moderate-to-severe activity and duration under 3 months marked donors with ophthalmopathy. Patients were diagnosed from clinical symptoms, serum thyroxine, TRAb, thyroid ultrasound and orbital computed tomography. V was clipped by 5 bases and J by 5 bases, with 7 bases between them. Germline loops: CDR1 MDHEN, CDR2 SYDVKM. The CDR3 is 11 amino acids. RNA transcripts yielded amplified TCR beta CDR3 regions. RT-PCR with HTBI primers came first, then second-round multiplex PCR. TCRdb re-derived calls from the multiplex PCR reads in MiXCR, one entry per CDR3 protein. This table has some 210,000 distinct CDR3 sequences, 29% appearing once.

This chain joins TRBV28 and TRBJ2-7; D is unclear. The receptor was isolated from a man aged 45-65 years with Graves' ophthalmopathy. Sample: peripheral blood. The chain's CDR3 is CASSEMDEQYF. For the CDR3, the DNA is TGTGCCAGCAGTGAGATGGACGAGCAGTACTTC. Variable domain in full (rest from reference TRBV28 and TRBJ2-7): DVKVTQSSRYLVKRTGEKVFLECVQDMDHENMFWYRQDPGLGLRLIYFSYDVKMKEKGDIPEGYSVSREKKERFSLILESASTNQTSMYLCASSEMDEQYFGPGTRLTVT.